The clone carrying this T cell receptor (beta chain) was seen many times. Its antigen is unknown. This entry comes from a study of T cell repertoires in cytomegalovirus infection. Study details: CMV infection and matching HLA type were both indicated by public TCR beta signatures. Study findings and constraints: Dominating the ex vivo response were TCR beta clonotypes that were CMV-specific and HLA-C-restricted.

TCRdb re-called the reads through MiXCR, storing one row per CDR3 protein. This sample has about 600,000 distinct CDR3 sequences; 20% to 25% occur once, and the top ten carry roughly 8%. The V segment lost 5 bases and the J segment 6 bases; nucleotides outside the gene matches: 13. There are 16 residues in the CDR3. The V call is TRBV12-3 or TRBV12-4, the J call TRBJ1-2; TRBD1 matches at 9 bases. The sequenced sample was CD8+ T cells from PBMCs. The receptor comes from a human donor in good health (CMV status not recorded). Some clones in this sample may be carry-over from other donors' samples. CDR3 nucleotide sequence: TGTGCCAGCAGTCCGGGACAGGGAATACCTAGGGATGGCTACACCTTC. It is translated as CASSPGQGIPRDGYTF.